This T cell receptor (beta chain) was documented in a study of tumor-infiltrating lymphocytes in primary liver carcinoma (dated by TCRdb to about 2017). With respect to the entire study: Of the five patients (three men and two women, aged 30 to 69 years), four had hepatocellular carcinoma and one had combined HCC and intrahepatic cholangiocarcinoma. The five patients had tumors staged T1-T3 N0M0, with maximum diameters ranging from roughly 4 to 10 cm. Samples yielded roughly 3.5 to 7.13 million productive TCRbeta reads; read depth did not differ significantly between tissue types. The study combined TCRbeta repertoire sequencing, expression microarrays and whole-exome sequencing across five regions of each liver tumor, with adjacent normal tissue and blood. TCRbeta repertoire sequencing covered 35 or so specimens from 5 patients: around 25 tumor regions, 5 adjacent noncancerous liver tissues and 5 peripheral blood samples. Agilent mRNA microarray profiling was performed on the 25 tumor region samples to relate TCRbeta repertoire diversity to the local molecular phenotype. Reproducibility between technical replicate repertoires was high, with correlation coefficients above 0.95 and mean shared-clone rates roughly 0.87.

Starting from about 500 ng total RNA, TCRbeta-specific cDNA was produced by reverse transcription with a constant-region primer and ProtoScript II reverse transcriptase. The TCRbeta libraries were prepared through three rounds of nested multiplex PCR following a slightly modified ARM-PCR procedure. The first two PCR rounds used multiplex TRBV1-TRBV30 forward primers with a Cbeta reverse primer, each for 10 cycles. Sample barcodes and Illumina adapters were attached in a final 25-cycle PCR using Deep VentR polymerase. Before sequencing, amplicons of 200-500 bp were gel-purified using a QIAquick gel extraction kit. TCRbeta amplicons were sequenced on an Illumina HiSeq 2500 with 250-bp paired-end reads. The original pipeline was this. Reads were quality-trimmed with Trimmomatic v0.33, and paired reads were merged with FLASH v1.2.11 to recover full CDR3 sequences. V, D and J germline segments were assigned to the rearranged TCRbeta sequences by MiGEC v1.2.1b. Clonotype statistics and Shannon-Wiener diversity indices were computed with VDJtools v1.0.0. Except for diversity analysis, only the 250 most abundant clonotypes of each sample were used in subsequent analyses to reduce sampling bias. Through fastp at Q25 and MiXCR, TCRdb rebuilt clones from the public reads, retaining in-frame beta chains. When rows share a CDR3 protein, they turn into one entry using the most common DNA and genes. TCRdb's processing, not the study's, gives the V and J calls here. The sample table records some 64,000 distinct CDR3 sequences; around 69% of these occur just once. Of the sample, 40% falls within the top ten clones.

Without any cell sorting, total RNA and DNA were co-extracted from 20-30 mg of bulk tissue using the AllPrep DNA/RNA mini kit. Between late 2015 and early 2016, several patients in China with histopathologically diagnosed primary liver carcinoma had their tumors surgically resected. At the time of sampling, the patients had chronic HBV infection and had not received any treatment. Five spatially separated regions were sampled from each tumor: the superior, inferior, left-lateral and right-lateral poles, plus the tumor centre. Histology showed that every tumor sample contained more than 80% viable tumor cells. Fresh tumor and adjacent tissue pieces were bisected; one half was stored in RNAlater at -80°C, the other sent for histology. Summary of the overall study and its limitations: Because sequencing covered only the TCR beta chain and unpaired alpha chains were not captured, true repertoire diversity is likely underestimated. Bulk unsorted samples precluded comparing CD4+ and CD8+ T cell repertoires. Pairs of tumor regions showed greater repertoire overlap (mean approximately 35%) than tumor-adjacent pairs (roughly 17%) or tumor-blood pairs (roughly 15%), which is consistent with antigen-driven expansion. A significantly larger repertoire fraction was made up by the top 250 clones in tumors than in blood (p = 0.039). Only roughly 7-24% of top clones appeared in all five regions of a tumor, which suggests that tumor-infiltrating T cells are spatially heterogeneous. With just a handful of patients in the study, the authors point out that the findings should be validated in a larger study.

CDR1 and CDR2, per the germline V gene, are MGHRA and YSYEKL. V is reduced by 10 bases and J by 11 bases, leaving a spacing of 12 bases between them. Inclusive of the bounding cysteine and phenylalanine, the CDR3 is 10 residues long. The sequence is cut down to CDR3 DNA, 30 bases in frame from base 1. To note about this clonotype: What antigen it recognizes has not been identified. The sample holds no much larger clone one base away, and base qualities are not on file.

Sequences were obtained from liver tumor tissue from sampling region 4. Sample cell subset or site, as interpreted from the label and publication: tumor region T4, right-lateral pole. The receptor chain draws on TRBV4-1 and TRBJ2-1; the best D guess is TRBD2, with 6 bases matching. The source is a man aged 35-49 years with primary liver carcinoma and hepatitis B virus infection. The bases are TGCGCCACTAGCGCGGGACAGCAGTTCTTC. It translates as CATSAGQQFF.